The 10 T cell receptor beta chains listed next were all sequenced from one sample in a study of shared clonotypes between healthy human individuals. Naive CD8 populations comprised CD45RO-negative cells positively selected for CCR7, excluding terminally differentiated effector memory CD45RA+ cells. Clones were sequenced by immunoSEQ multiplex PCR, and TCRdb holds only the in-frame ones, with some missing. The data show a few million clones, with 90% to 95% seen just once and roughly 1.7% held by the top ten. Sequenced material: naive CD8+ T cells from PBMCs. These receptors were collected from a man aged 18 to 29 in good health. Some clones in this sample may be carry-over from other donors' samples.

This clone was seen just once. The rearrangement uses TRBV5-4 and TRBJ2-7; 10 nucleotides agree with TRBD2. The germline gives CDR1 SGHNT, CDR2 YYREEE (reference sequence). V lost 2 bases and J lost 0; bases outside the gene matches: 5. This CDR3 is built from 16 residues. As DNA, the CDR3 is TGTGCCAGCAGCTTAGGGTCTAGCGGGAGCTCCTACGAGCAGTACTTC. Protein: CASSLGSSGSSYEQYF.

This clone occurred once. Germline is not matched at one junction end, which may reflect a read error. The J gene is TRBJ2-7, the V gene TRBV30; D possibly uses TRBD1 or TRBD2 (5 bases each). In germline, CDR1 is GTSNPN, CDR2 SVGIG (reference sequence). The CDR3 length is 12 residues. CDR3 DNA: TGTGCCTGGAGTGTACCCCCCCTCCCCGGGACCTTC. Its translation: CAWSVPPLPGTF.

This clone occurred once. CDR3 loop: CASSLFGASGRLDRYF. The CDR3 nucleotides are TGTGCCAGCAGTTTATTTGGAGCTAGCGGGAGGTTAGATCGGTACTTC. The chain employs TRBV27 and TRBJ2-7, with 11 nucleotides matching TRBD2. The CDR3 runs to 16 residues. Germline assignment: CDR1 MNHEY and CDR2 SMNVEV (reference sequence). The V segment lost 1 base and the J segment 12 bases; nucleotides outside the gene matches: 14.

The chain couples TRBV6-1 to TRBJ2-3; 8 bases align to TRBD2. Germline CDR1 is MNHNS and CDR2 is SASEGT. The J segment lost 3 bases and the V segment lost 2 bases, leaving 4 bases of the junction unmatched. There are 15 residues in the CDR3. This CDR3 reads CASSETGRATDTQYF. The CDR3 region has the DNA TGTGCCAGCAGTGAAACCGGGAGGGCAACAGATACGCAGTATTTT.

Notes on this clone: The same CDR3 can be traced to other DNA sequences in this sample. In DNA form, the CDR3 reads TGTGCCAGCAGTTCAAGCGGATACTACGAGCAGTACTTC. Amino acids: CASSSSGYYEQYF. The chain uses TRBV27 and TRBJ2-7, with D tentatively TRBD2 (5 bases). V lost 4 bases, J lost 3 bases, and 10 bases lay in between. This CDR3 spans 13 amino acids. Per germline, CDR1 MNHEY and CDR2 SMNVEV (reference sequence).

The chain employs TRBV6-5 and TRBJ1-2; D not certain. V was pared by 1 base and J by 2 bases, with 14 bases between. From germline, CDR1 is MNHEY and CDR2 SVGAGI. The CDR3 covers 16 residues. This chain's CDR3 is CASSYLAVERNYGYTF. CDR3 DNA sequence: TGTGCCAGCAGTTACTTGGCGGTAGAAAGAAACTATGGCTACACCTTC.

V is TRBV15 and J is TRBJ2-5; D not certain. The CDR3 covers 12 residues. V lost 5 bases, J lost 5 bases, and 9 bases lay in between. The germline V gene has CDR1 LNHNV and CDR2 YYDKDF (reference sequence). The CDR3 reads CATSEEPETQYF. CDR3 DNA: TGTGCCACCAGCGAAGAGCCCGAGACCCAGTACTTC.

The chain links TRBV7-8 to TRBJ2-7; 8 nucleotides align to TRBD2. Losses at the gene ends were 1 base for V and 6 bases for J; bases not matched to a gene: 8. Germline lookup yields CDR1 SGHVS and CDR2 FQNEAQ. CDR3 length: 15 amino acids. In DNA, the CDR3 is TGTGCCAGCAGCTTAGTAAGCGGGGGAGACCGCGAGCAGTACTTC. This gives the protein CASSLVSGGDREQYF.

The CDR3 spells CASSFGQVGYEQYF. Written as DNA, the CDR3 is TGTGCCAGCAGCTTCGGACAGGTGGGCTACGAGCAGTACTTC. The chain combines TRBV27 with TRBJ2-7, with TRBD1 identical over 7 bases. CDR3 length: 14 amino acids. V dropped 6 bases and J dropped 3; count of bases not matched to a gene: 8. Germline CDR1 MNHEY, CDR2 SMNVEV (reference sequence).

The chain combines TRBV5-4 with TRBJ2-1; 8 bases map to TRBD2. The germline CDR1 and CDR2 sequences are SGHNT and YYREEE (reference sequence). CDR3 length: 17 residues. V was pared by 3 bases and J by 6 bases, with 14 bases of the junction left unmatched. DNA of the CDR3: TGTGCCAGCAGCTGGGAGGGCGGGAGGACCTCCCGCAATGAGCAGTTCTTC. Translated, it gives CASSWEGGRTSRNEQFF.